These 2 T cell receptor beta chains were sequenced from one sample in a study of low-dose radiotherapy and immunotherapy resistance in tumors. As for time point: after trial treatment. Treatment: LDRT plus nivolumab, ipilimumab, low-dose cyclophosphamide and aspirin (RACIN trial). An approximately 19-cycle PCR with a constant-region primer and V-primer adapter amplified TCRs. Via MiXCR, TCRdb re-called the reads, giving one row per CDR3 protein. This table holds tens of thousands of distinct CDR3 sequences, approximately 35% found once. The sample in question was PBMCs, obtained after low-dose radiotherapy plus immunotherapy. Every receptor here comes from a male donor with rectosigmoid adenocarcinoma.

The chain combines TRBV9 with TRBJ2-2, with 12 bases that match TRBD2. The CDR3 covers 17 residues. The germline gives CDR1 SGDLS, CDR2 YYNGEE. V lost 4 bases and J lost 4; bases outside the gene matches: 8. Here the CDR3 DNA reads TGTGCCAGCAGCCCCGCTGGGGGACTAGCGGGCACCGGGGAGCTGTTTTTT. This sequence encodes CASSPAGGLAGTGELFF.

This clonotype was observed at least ten times. The chain recombines TRBV6-2 or TRBV6-3 with TRBJ2-7; no definite D call. CDR3 length: 13 amino acids. V was trimmed by 10 bases and J by 4 bases, leaving 17 bases between them. Germline assignment: CDR1 MNHEY and CDR2 SVGEGT. The CDR3 sequence is CATIANSRYEQYF. CDR3 DNA: TGTGCCACCATAGCTAACTCGCGGTACGAGCAGTACTTC.